The sequence of this TCR beta chain was determined in a study of T cell repertoires in cytomegalovirus infection. Whole-study context: CMV infection together with matching HLA type was indicated by public TCR beta signatures.

As to this clonotype: Its target is not known.

Per the germline V gene, CDR1 is MNHEY and CDR2 is SVGAGI. Trimming cost V 4 bases and J 6 bases; bases outside gene matches: 12. This CDR3 has 17 residues. Findings of the study overall: The ex vivo response showed dominance by HLA-C-restricted CMV-specific TCR beta clonotypes. Using cumulative public TCR beta family frequency, the authors identified those who carried CMV together with the relevant HLA.

From the reads, TCRdb called clonotypes with MiXCR, one entry per CDR3 protein. The sample records around 450,000 distinct CDR3 sequences, approximately 32% being singletons. The J gene is TRBJ1-6, the V gene TRBV6-5; 7 bases are shared with TRBD1. The clonotype originates from a human donor in good health (CMV status not recorded). Some clones in this sample may be carry-over from other donors' samples. Specimen: PBMCs. In DNA, the CDR3 is TGTGCCAGCAGTTCGGTTCCTTCCGGGACAGTTAATTCACCCCTCCACTTT. It specifies CASSSVPSGTVNSPLHF.